This entry lists 10 T cell receptor beta chains sequenced from one sample in a study of PD-1 blockade in classical Hodgkin lymphoma. Autologous stem cell transplantation was followed by relapse in every patient, and brentuximab vedotin exposure varied. Here immunoSEQ multiplex PCR was the method, and the copy in TCRdb shows in-frame clones only, minus some. The table includes 35,000 to 45,000 clones, approximately 69% detected once. This material consisted of peripheral blood mononuclear cells (PBMCs), taken before the second cycle of nivolumab. The receptors derive from a human donor with classical Hodgkin lymphoma.

The chain combines TRBV7-2 with TRBJ2-7; TRBD1 matches 7 bases. Germline values: CDR1 SGHTA, CDR2 FQGNSA. Trimming cost V 5 bases and J 6 bases; bases outside gene matches: 7. CDR3 size: 13 residues. Here the CDR3 DNA reads TGTGCCAGCAGCACAACGACAGGGTTCGAGCAGTACTTC. Its protein product is CASSTTTGFEQYF.

The CDR3 here is CASSGYTGELFF. CDR3 DNA sequence: TGTGCCAGCAGTGGTTACACCGGGGAGCTGTTTTTT. V and J are TRBV7-3 and TRBJ2-2; D ambiguous. The CDR3 loop spans 12 amino acids. Trimming pared 6 bases from V and 3 bases from J, leaving 5 bases between. In germline, CDR1 is SGHTA, CDR2 FQGTGA.

The chain links TRBV11-2 to TRBJ1-3; the D is unclear. The V end lost 3 bases, the J end lost 6 bases, and 9 bases lay between the germline ends. Germline CDR1 is SGHAT and CDR2 is FQNNGV. CDR3 size: 13 residues. In DNA form, the CDR3 reads TGTGCCAGCAGCTTGGGATTATCAAACACCATATATTTT. Residues: CASSLGLSNTIYF.

CDR3 protein: CASSLRDSFYNSPLHF. The CDR3 nucleotides are TGTGCCAGCAGCCTCCGGGACAGCTTCTATAATTCACCCCTCCACTTT. The genes are TRBV7-8 and TRBJ1-6, with 7 nucleotides matching TRBD1. The CDR3 is 16 residues long. Germline CDR1 reads SGHVS; CDR2 reads FQNEAQ. V gave up 5 bases and J gave up 3 bases; unmatched junction bases: 7.

This sequence joins TRBV11-3 and TRBJ2-7; 15 nucleotides line up with TRBD2. The ends lost 5 bases at V and 2 bases at J; junction bases unmatched: 10. Germline CDR1 reads SGHNT; CDR2 reads YENEEA. The CDR3 length is 18 residues. CDR3 sequence (DNA): TGTGCCAGCAGCACCCGGACTAGCGGGGGGGTCCAACCCTACGAGCAGTACTTC. Its translation is CASSTRTSGGVQPYEQYF.

This clone has just one count. The chain couples TRBV5-1 to TRBJ2-1; D might be TRBD2 (5 bases). Per the germline V gene, CDR1 is SGHRS and CDR2 is YFSETQ. V gave up 1 base and J gave up 0 bases, with 11 bases separating them. This CDR3 contains 16 residues. CDR3: CASSLLAKSSYNEQFF. DNA for the CDR3: TGCGCCAGCAGCTTGCTAGCAAAAAGCTCCTACAATGAGCAGTTCTTC.

This clone was seen a few times. V gene TRBV28 combines with J gene TRBJ1-2, with 7 bases matching TRBD1. V shed 1 base, J shed 7 bases, and the junction held 12 bases outside the gene matches. Germline lookup yields CDR1 MDHEN and CDR2 SYDVKM. CDR3 size: 16 residues. As DNA, the CDR3 is TGTGCCAGCAGTTTATCGTGGGGGCGACAGGGCGGTGGCTACACCTTC. It codes for CASSLSWGRQGGGYTF.

The genes are TRBV5-1 and TRBJ1-3; 8 positions match TRBD1. The V gene's germline CDR1 is SGHRS and CDR2 YFSETQ. The CDR3 spans 17 residues. Trimming at V came to 4 bases and at J to 0 bases, leaving 9 bases not matched to a gene. The CDR3 DNA sequence: TGCGCCAGCAGCCTTGGACAGGGTGGGAGCTCTGGAAACACCATATATTTT. It translates to CASSLGQGGSSGNTIYF.

The CDR3 bases are TGCAGCGTTGGTGAGGGCTACACCTTC. Translation gives CSVGEGYTF. This sequence joins TRBV29-1 and TRBJ1-2; D gene ambiguous. The V and J ends lost 4 bases and 8 bases respectively, with 5 bases between them. There are 9 residues in the CDR3. CDR1 and CDR2 from the germline V gene are SQVTM and ANQGSEA.

J is TRBJ2-1 and V is TRBV5-4; a weak D match, TRBD1 (5 bases). V lost 4 bases to trimming and J lost 5 bases, with 10 bases between them. Germline V gene lookup returns CDR1 SGHNT and CDR2 YYREEE (reference sequence). The CDR3 loop spans 13 amino acids. The CDR3 is CASSLTGNNEQFF. The CDR3 coding sequence is TGTGCCAGCAGCCTCACAGGCAACAATGAGCAGTTCTTC. The entire variable domain, with the rest obtained from reference TRBV5-4 and TRBJ2-1, is as follows: ETGVTQSPTHLIKTRGQQVTLRCSSQSGHNTVSWYQQALGQGPQFIFQYYREEENGRGNFPPRFSGLQFPNYSSELNVNALELDDSALYLCASSLTGNNEQFFGPGTRLTVL.